Presented here are 21 T cell receptor beta chains from one specimen sequenced in a study of shared clonotypes between healthy human individuals. The table came from immunoSEQ multiplex PCR; TCRdb's copy has only in-frame clones and leaves some out. The sample contains approximately 2,000,000 clones, around 93% of which appear only once. Sample: naive CD4+ T cells from PBMCs. As for subset: CD45RA+ positively selected. The origin of the receptors is a man between 18 and 29 years old in good health. Some clones in this sample may be carry-over from other donors' samples.

J is TRBJ1-5 and V is TRBV6-6; D remains ambiguous. The CDR3 is 15 residues long. V lost 7 bases to trimming and J lost 5 bases, with 18 bases between them. Germline assignment: CDR1 MNHNY and CDR2 SVGAGI (reference sequence). The CDR3 sequence is CASIGLRGRDQPQHF. As DNA, the CDR3 is TGTGCCAGCATTGGCTTGCGGGGAAGGGATCAGCCCCAGCATTTT.

The rearrangement joins TRBV29-1 to TRBJ1-3; 7 bases match TRBD1. Trimming cost V 7 bases and J 4 bases; bases outside gene matches: 4. CDR3 length: 12 amino acids. Germline lookup yields CDR1 SQVTM and CDR2 ANQGSEA. The CDR3 loop is CSAARGGNTIYF. The CDR3 coding sequence is TGCAGCGCGGCCAGGGGGGGAAACACCATATATTTT.

This CDR3 is CASSEYGTVYGYTF. CDR3 coding DNA: TGTGCCAGCAGTGAGTACGGGACTGTATATGGCTACACCTTC. The rearrangement links TRBV6-1 to TRBJ1-2, with a weak D call TRBD1 (5 bases). Germline values: CDR1 MNHNS, CDR2 SASEGT. Trimming stripped 3 bases from V and 5 bases from J, with 13 bases between. This CDR3 is built from 14 residues.

The rearrangement joins TRBV19 to TRBJ1-1; maybe TRBD1 (5 bases). Germline V lookup: CDR1 LNHDA, CDR2 SQIVND (reference sequence). The V gene lost 3 bases and the J gene lost 3 bases, with 14 bases spanning the gap. The CDR3 consists of 15 residues. Here the CDR3 DNA reads TGTGCCAGTAGTATGAGGAGGGAGGGGTACACTGAAGCTTTCTTT. Translating gives CASSMRREGYTEAFF.

This chain joins TRBV11-1 and TRBJ2-2; no firm D call. This CDR3 has 12 residues. V gave up 5 bases and J gave up 6 bases, with 7 bases separating them. From germline, CDR1 is SGHAT and CDR2 FQDESV (reference sequence). The CDR3 loop is CASSRTAGELFF. The CDR3 region has the DNA TGTGCCAGCAGCCGGACGGCCGGGGAGCTGTTTTTT.

The chain uses TRBV29-1 and TRBJ2-3; 7 bases are shared with TRBD1. The CDR3 is 14 residues long. Trimming took 1 base from V and 6 from J; bases not matched to a gene: 7. The V gene's germline CDR1 is SQVTM and CDR2 ANQGSEA. CDR3 sequence: CSVEVNRGGDTQYF. CDR3 bases: TGCAGCGTTGAAGTGAACAGAGGGGGCGATACGCAGTATTTT.

The genes are TRBV2 and TRBJ2-2, with D maybe TRBD1 (6 bases). Trimming pared 4 bases from V and 0 bases from J, leaving 18 bases between. The length of the CDR3 is 18 residues. Germline loops: CDR1 SNHLY, CDR2 FYNNEI. CDR3 DNA sequence: TGTGCCAGCAGTGTCACAGGGACCCGACGGTCGAACACCGGGGAGCTGTTTTTT. Translating it yields CASSVTGTRRSNTGELFF.

The V and J genes are TRBV7-2 and TRBJ2-7, with 7 bases aligning to TRBD1. Germline CDR1 is SGHTA and CDR2 is FQGNSA. V trimming: 4 bases; J trimming: 1 base; junction bases outside the gene matches: 7. CDR3 length: 15 amino acids. The CDR3 loop is CASSSIGGLSYEQYF. The CDR3 nucleotides read TGTGCCAGCAGCTCAATAGGGGGCCTGTCCTACGAGCAGTACTTC.

The rearrangement uses TRBV28 and TRBJ2-7, with TRBD1 matching 7 bases. Trimming removed 6 bases from V and 3 bases from J; junction bases left unmatched: 8. Germline CDR1 MDHEN, CDR2 SYDVKM. The CDR3 is 14 residues long. The chain's CDR3 is CASRKGGAGYEQYF. DNA for the CDR3: TGTGCCAGCAGGAAAGGGGGCGCGGGCTACGAGCAGTACTTC.

This chain links TRBV6-1 with TRBJ2-3, with D perhaps matching TRBD1 or TRBD2 (5 bases each). This CDR3 region has 12 residues. V was trimmed by 1 base and J by 6 bases, leaving 5 bases between them. Germline values: CDR1 MNHNS, CDR2 SASEGT. The CDR3 protein is CASSEGGDTQYF. The CDR3 DNA is TGTGCCAGCAGTGAAGGGGGGGATACGCAGTATTTT.

This clone was seen just once. This same CDR3 is encoded by further DNA sequences in the sample. The rearrangement links TRBV6-5 to TRBJ2-3; D may correspond to TRBD1 or TRBD2 (5 bases each). Trimming removed 0 bases from V and 1 base from J, with 11 bases in between. Germline values: CDR1 MNHEY, CDR2 SVGAGI. The CDR3 contains 16 residues. The CDR3: CASSYSMRGGTDTQYF. Written as DNA, the CDR3 is TGTGCCAGCAGTTACTCGATGAGGGGCGGCACAGATACGCAGTATTTT.

The rearrangement links TRBV5-1 to TRBJ1-1; D remains unclear. The CDR3 consists of 14 residues. Trimming removed 0 bases at V and 5 bases at J, with 11 bases between. CDR1 and CDR2 (germline): SGHRS, YFSETQ. The CDR3 DNA sequence: TGCGCCAGCAGCTTGGAGTGGGCAAGAACTGAAGCTTTCTTT. Protein product: CASSLEWARTEAFF.

This clone has only one observation. The chain combines TRBV5-5 with TRBJ1-5, with 7 nucleotides matching TRBD1. Unmatched junction bases numbered 8, after V lost 4 bases and J lost 4 bases. Germline-derived CDR1 and CDR2 are SGHKS and YYEKEE (reference sequence). The length of the CDR3 is 15 residues. The CDR3 loop is CASSPGTEGNQPQHF. The CDR3 region has the DNA TGTGCCAGCAGCCCGGGGACAGAGGGAAATCAGCCCCAGCATTTT. Variable domain in full (rest from reference TRBV5-5 and TRBJ1-5): DAGVTQSPTHLIKTRGQQVTLRCSPISGHKSVSWYQQVLGQGPQFIFQYYEKEERGRGNFPDRFSARQFPNYSSELNVNALLLGDSALYLCASSPGTEGNQPQHFGDGTRLSIL.

This chain links TRBV29-1 with TRBJ2-3, with 7 bases that match TRBD2. The CDR3 covers 14 residues. Germline loops: CDR1 SQVTM, CDR2 ANQGSEA. The V gene end was trimmed by 7 bases and the J gene end by 1 base; junction bases not matched to a gene: 8. The CDR3 sequence: CSAQGGAGTDTQYF. The CDR3 coding sequence is TGCAGCGCCCAGGGAGGGGCAGGCACAGATACGCAGTATTTT.

The count of this clone is one. V usage is TRBV11-2 and J usage is TRBJ1-2; TRBD1 matches at 7 bases. Per the germline V gene, CDR1 is SGHAT and CDR2 is FQNNGV. Losses at the gene ends were 4 bases for V and 4 bases for J; bases not matched to a gene: 9. This CDR3 is built from 15 residues. CDR3 bases: TGTGCCAGCAGCTCCCTAGGGGGCGCAGGCTATGGCTACACCTTC. Protein: CASSSLGGAGYGYTF.

The V gene is TRBV29-1, the J gene TRBJ2-3, with 10 bases matching TRBD1. This CDR3 contains 15 residues. Germline V gene lookup returns CDR1 SQVTM and CDR2 ANQGSEA. Germline trimming cut 7 bases from V and 6 bases from J; bases unmatched to any gene: 13. CDR3 sequence: CSAGGTGASGDTQYF. In DNA, the CDR3 is TGCAGCGCTGGGGGGACAGGGGCCTCTGGGGATACGCAGTATTTT.

CDR3 sequence: CASSPGTLGNTGELFF. The CDR3 coding sequence is TGCGCCAGCAGCCCAGGAACCCTAGGGAACACCGGGGAGCTGTTTTTT. The V call is TRBV5-1, the J call TRBJ2-2; D is ambiguous. This CDR3 region has 16 residues. V was trimmed by 4 bases and J by 1 base, leaving 14 bases between them. From germline, CDR1 is SGHRS and CDR2 YFSETQ. The full variable domain, in which reference TRBV5-1 and TRBJ2-2 provide the parts outside the CDR3, is KAGVTQTPRYLIKTRGQQVTLSCSPISGHRSVSWYQQTPGQGLQFLFEYFSETQRNKGNFPGRFSGRQFSNSRSEMNVSTLELGDSALYLCASSPGTLGNTGELFFGEGSRLTVL.

J is TRBJ1-2 and V is TRBV19, with 7 bases that match TRBD1. From germline, CDR1 is LNHDA and CDR2 SQIVND (reference sequence). V trimming: 5 bases; J trimming: 3 bases; junction bases outside the gene matches: 18. The CDR3 is 18 amino acids. The CDR3 region is CASSVTRTGFGHDYGYTF. CDR3 nucleotides: TGTGCCAGTAGTGTTACTCGGACAGGCTTCGGTCACGACTATGGCTACACCTTC.

The CDR3 is CASKPTRDQPQHF. The CDR3 nucleotides read TGTGCCAGTAAACCAACCCGGGATCAGCCCCAGCATTTT. This rearrangement joins TRBV19 to TRBJ1-5; D unresolved. The CDR3 spans 13 residues. Trimming removed 7 bases from V and 5 bases from J, with 12 bases in between. CDR1 and CDR2 (germline): LNHDA, SQIVND (reference sequence).

The chain joins TRBV10-2 to TRBJ2-6, with D tentatively TRBD1 or TRBD2 (8 bases each). This CDR3 has 20 residues. V lost 0 bases, J lost 2 bases, and 20 bases lay in between. Per germline, CDR1 WSHSY and CDR2 SAAADI. Here the CDR3 reads CASSESQGAGGNTGANVLTF. In DNA form, the CDR3 reads TGCGCCAGCAGTGAGTCGCAGGGGGCGGGAGGAAACACTGGGGCCAACGTCCTGACTTTC.

CDR3: CASSSVAKNIQYF. CDR3 nucleotide sequence: TGTGCCAGCAGCTCCGTAGCCAAAAACATTCAGTACTTC. J is TRBJ2-4 and V is TRBV5-4; no clear D gene. The CDR3 has 13 amino acids. V shed 3 bases and J shed 0 bases, with 4 bases lying between them. Germline assignment: CDR1 SGHNT and CDR2 YYREEE (reference sequence). Drawing the rest from reference TRBV5-4 and TRBJ2-4, the complete variable domain is ETGVTQSPTHLIKTRGQQVTLRCSSQSGHNTVSWYQQALGQGPQFIFQYYREEENGRGNFPPRFSGLQFPNYSSELNVNALELDDSALYLCASSSVAKNIQYFGAGTRLSVL.